This TCR beta chain was retrieved from a study of PD-L1 blockade in urothelial cancer. CDR1 is MDHEN, CDR2 SYDVKM, per germline. This CDR3 spans 18 amino acids. Unmatched junction bases numbered 10, after V lost 3 bases and J lost 0 bases. Using immunoSEQ multiplex PCR, the repertoire was profiled, and TCRdb retains in-frame clones only, with some absent. The data contain about 100,000 clones, 91% of them singletons. The receptor's source is a woman of 80 years or more with urothelial cancer. V and J are TRBV28 and TRBJ1-5; 8 bases align to TRBD1. Sequenced material: PBMCs, taken around atezolizumab (anti-PD-L1) treatment. CDR3: CASSLATGATFSNQPQHF. The CDR3 nucleotides are TGTGCCAGCAGTTTGGCGACAGGGGCCACTTTTAGCAATCAGCCCCAGCATTTT.